The clone carrying this T cell receptor beta chain showed up just a few times. The data were obtained in a study of blood T cells in healthy people across ages. Primers used in a second PCR of roughly 7 to 12 cycles were a sample-barcoded 5' primer and a J-beta primer mix. From the 5' RACE reads, TCRdb called clonotypes with MiXCR, one entry per CDR3 protein. The sample consists of approximately 1.5 million distinct CDR3 sequences, 42% of them appearing once. CDR1 and CDR2 (germline): SGHTA, FQGNSA. V was shortened by 2 bases and J by 0 bases, with 8 bases between the two germline ends. CDR3 length equals 15 residues.

Material for sequencing was blood. This receptor was obtained from a woman between 18 and 29 years old in good health. The chain combines TRBV7-2 with TRBJ1-5; the D is unclear. CDR3 sequence reads: CASSLSGISNQPQHF. The CDR3 nucleotides are TGTGCCAGCAGCTTAAGCGGGATTAGCAATCAGCCCCAGCATTTT.